The 3 T cell receptor beta chains presented below share a single source sample, sequenced in a study of cytomegalovirus exposure and HLA in healthy donors. The primer mix had 60 Vbeta and 13 Jbeta primers. Assay: immunoSEQ multiplex PCR; the TCRdb copy retains only in-frame clones and omits some. This table holds some 56,000 clones, 70% to 85% found once. Sequences were obtained from PBMCs. The receptors here all came from a man in his forties or fifties in good health and CMV-seronegative.

The V call is TRBV7-9, the J call TRBJ2-5; TRBD2 matches 8 bases. The CDR3 extends over 15 amino acids. Germline V gene data show CDR1 as SEHNR and CDR2 as FQNEAQ (reference sequence). The V and J ends lost 6 bases and 1 base, in that order; junction bases with no gene match: 7. DNA of the CDR3: TGTGCCAGCAGTTACCTAGCGGGTCTCCAAGAGACCCAGTACTTC. Translation gives CASSYLAGLQETQYF. Supplemented by reference TRBV7-9 and TRBJ2-5, the full variable domain reads DTGVSQNPRHKITKRGQNVTFRCDPISEHNRLYWYRQTLGQGPEFLTYFQNEAQLEKSRLLSDRFSAERPKGSFSTLEIQRTEQGDSAMYLCASSYLAGLQETQYFGPGTRLLVL.

The rearrangement joins TRBV18 to TRBJ2-2, with 9 bases aligning to TRBD1. The CDR3 covers 16 residues. After removal of 5 bases from V and 7 bases from J, the junction contained 11 bases not matched to a gene. The germline V gene encodes CDR1 KGHSH and CDR2 LQKENI. CDR3 loop: CASSSPGTGNVGELFF. CDR3 sequence (DNA): TGTGCCAGCTCATCCCCCGGGACAGGGAACGTCGGGGAGCTGTTTTTT.

This clone has a handful of counts. V is TRBV5-1 and J is TRBJ1-4; D is perhaps TRBD1 (5 bases). V lost 5 bases, J lost 7 bases, and 18 bases lay in between. The germline V gene has CDR1 SGHRS and CDR2 YFSETQ. This CDR3 contains 15 residues. In DNA form, the CDR3 reads TGCGCCAGCAGGCTTTCGGACACTCCTGGTGAAAAACTGTTTTTT. Its protein product is CASRLSDTPGEKLFF.